Below, 15 T cell receptor beta chains from the same sample are listed, as sequenced in a study of a mutant IDH1 vaccine in newly diagnosed glioma. These receptors have no identified antigens. The time point: week 23, last vaccination. Every vaccine dose comprised 300 ug of mutant IDH1 20-mer peptide plus topical imiquimod. Method: immunoSEQ multiplex PCR; TCRdb's copy keeps in-frame clones and lacks some. The repertoire holds some 60,000 clones, with 80% to 90% as singletons. The source material was PBMCs, sampled from a glioma patient whose treatment included an IDH1 peptide vaccine. The source is a middle-aged man with glioma.

The chain couples TRBV4-1 to TRBJ2-7; 9 bases align to TRBD1. CDR3 length: 15 amino acids. Trimming at V came to 1 base and at J to 3 bases, leaving 4 bases not matched to a gene. Germline-derived CDR1 and CDR2 are MGHRA and YSYEKL. The CDR3 region is CASSQAGTGLYEQYF. The CDR3, as DNA: TGCGCCAGCAGCCAAGCCGGGACAGGGCTCTACGAGCAGTACTTC.

The chain links TRBV29-1 to TRBJ2-7, with 8 nucleotides matching TRBD2. From germline, CDR1 is SQVTM and CDR2 ANQGSEA. The CDR3 spans 13 residues. V gave up 4 bases and J gave up 3 bases; unmatched junction bases: 5. CDR3 DNA sequence: TGCAGCGTTGTCGCAGCGGGAGTCTACGAGCAGTACTTC. This sequence encodes CSVVAAGVYEQYF.

The chain couples TRBV5-1 to TRBJ2-1; 9 bases are a match to TRBD1. Germline lookup yields CDR1 SGHRS and CDR2 YFSETQ. V was clipped by 3 bases and J by 6 bases; unmatched bases: 4. This CDR3 region has 14 residues. In DNA, the CDR3 is TGCGCCAGCAGCTCACAGGGGGCGGGCAATGAGCAGTTCTTC. This sequence encodes CASSSQGAGNEQFF. Full variable domain (rest looked up from reference TRBV5-1 and TRBJ2-1): KAGVTQTPRYLIKTRGQQVTLSCSPISGHRSVSWYQQTPGQGLQFLFEYFSETQRNKGNFPGRFSGRQFSNSRSEMNVSTLELGDSALYLCASSSQGAGNEQFFGPGTRLTVL.

The chain employs TRBV5-1 and TRBJ2-1; possible D gene TRBD1, 6 bases. The CDR3 has 18 amino acids. The germline V gene has CDR1 SGHRS and CDR2 YFSETQ. V was clipped by 5 bases and J by 8 bases, with 29 bases between them. This CDR3 is CASSFGIGGPPLIDEQFF. The DNA for the CDR3 is TGCGCCAGCAGTTTTGGGATAGGGGGTCCCCCACTAATCGATGAGCAGTTCTTC.

The chain combines TRBV2 with TRBJ2-7; 7 bases are a match to TRBD1. Germline values: CDR1 SNHLY, CDR2 FYNNEI. CDR3 length: 15 amino acids. Unmatched junction bases numbered 8, after V lost 4 bases and J lost 2 bases. The CDR3 sequence is CASSGPGQATYEQYF. CDR3 DNA sequence: TGTGCCAGCAGTGGCCCCGGACAGGCCACCTACGAGCAGTACTTC.

The chain has TRBV7-3 and TRBJ2-2; no clear D gene. Germline values: CDR1 SGHTA, CDR2 FQGTGA. There are 12 residues in the CDR3. V was trimmed by 5 bases and J by 8 bases, leaving 9 bases between them. CDR3 protein: CASSRLGGELFF. CDR3 nucleotide sequence: TGTGCCAGCAGCAGATTGGGGGGGGAGCTGTTTTTT.

This rearrangement joins TRBV19 to TRBJ1-1, with D unresolved. CDR1 and CDR2 from the germline V gene are LNHDA and SQIVND (reference sequence). This CDR3 contains 14 residues. Trimming stripped 3 bases from V and 4 bases from J, with 12 bases between. The CDR3 is CASSMAKGGTEAFF. The CDR3 nucleotides are TGTGCCAGTAGTATGGCTAAGGGTGGCACTGAAGCTTTCTTT.

The V and J genes are TRBV2 and TRBJ2-5; TRBD1 matches at 7 bases. The V gene's germline CDR1 is SNHLY and CDR2 FYNNEI. This CDR3 has 12 residues. With 10 bases clipped from V and 2 bases from J, the junction kept 4 bases outside the gene matches. CDR3: CATQTGQETQYF. CDR3 nucleotides: TGTGCCACCCAGACAGGGCAAGAGACCCAGTACTTC.

This clone qualifies as medium-sized. V usage is TRBV10-1 and J usage is TRBJ2-3; TRBD2 might be the D (6 bases). Deletions cut 3 bases from V and 2 bases from J, with 12 bases between. Looked up from germline, CDR1 is WNHNN and CDR2 is SYGVQD (reference sequence). The CDR3 totals 15 residues. This CDR3 is CASSERGEVTDTQYF. In nucleotides, the CDR3 is TGCGCCAGCAGTGAACGCGGGGAGGTCACAGATACGCAGTATTTT.

This clone was seen a single time. This rearrangement joins TRBV5-1 to TRBJ2-3, with TRBD2 matching 12 bases. CDR3 length: 18 amino acids. Germline-derived CDR1 and CDR2 are SGHRS and YFSETQ. V dropped 0 bases and J dropped 4; count of bases not matched to a gene: 9. As DNA, the CDR3 is TGCGCCAGCAGCTTGGAGGCTAGCGGGAGGGGGGTCGCAGATACGCAGTATTTT. It yields the protein CASSLEASGRGVADTQYF.

The V and J genes are TRBV5-5 and TRBJ1-1; D is uncertain. This CDR3 spans 12 amino acids. The germline V and J ends were trimmed by 3 bases and 4 bases, with 7 bases remaining between them. Germline loops: CDR1 SGHKS, CDR2 YYEKEE (reference sequence). The CDR3 DNA sequence: TGTGCCAGCAGCTCCTTAAGCACTGAAGCTTTCTTT. This codes for CASSSLSTEAFF.

The chain uses TRBV13 and TRBJ2-7, with no clear D. CDR1 is PRHDT and CDR2 is FYEKMQ in the germline V gene (reference sequence). V lost 3 bases and J lost 6, with 6 bases in between. The CDR3 is 11 residues long. CDR3 residues: CASSFRLEQYF. The CDR3 coding sequence is TGTGCCAGCAGCTTCCGTCTCGAGCAGTACTTC. The full variable domain, completed using reference TRBV13 and TRBJ2-7, is AAGVIQSPRHLIKEKRETATLKCYPIPRHDTVYWYQQGPGQDPQFLISFYEKMQSDKGSIPDRFSAQQFSDYHSELNMSSLELGDSALYFCASSFRLEQYFGPGTRLTVT.

The chain links TRBV9 to TRBJ2-1; 7 bases match TRBD2. V trimming: 4 bases; J trimming: 6 bases; junction bases outside the gene matches: 10. CDR1 is SGDLS and CDR2 is YYNGEE in the germline V gene. This CDR3 spans 15 amino acids. The CDR3 region is CASSSGGGRRNEQFF. The CDR3 nucleotides read TGTGCCAGCAGCTCCGGGGGAGGGAGACGCAATGAGCAGTTCTTC.

The chain combines TRBV10-1 with TRBJ2-6; D is ambiguous. V was trimmed by 2 bases and J by 0 bases, leaving 11 bases between them. The germline CDR1 and CDR2 sequences are WNHNN and SYGVQD (reference sequence). The CDR3 runs to 17 residues. CDR3 nucleotide sequence: TGCGCCAGCAGTGAGCCGGAGAGCTTCTCTGGGGCCAACGTCCTGACTTTC. It codes for CASSEPESFSGANVLTF.

J is TRBJ2-5 and V is TRBV18; a possible D gene is TRBD1 (5 bases). V shed 3 bases and J shed 5 bases, with 19 bases lying between them. The CDR3 sequence is 16 residues long. Germline lookup yields CDR1 KGHSH and CDR2 LQKENI. CDR3 loop: CASSPFQGSKGETQYF. The CDR3 DNA reads TGTGCCAGCTCACCCTTTCAGGGCTCAAAGGGGGAGACCCAGTACTTC.